One and the same sample provided the 19 T cell receptor beta chains below, sequenced in a study of radiation and T cells in renal cell carcinoma. Time point meaning: blood 2 weeks post-SBRT. Treatment specified: 15 Gy SBRT to primary tumor, nephrectomy 4 weeks later. The assay was immunoSEQ multiplex PCR, and TCRdb's table has in-frame clones only and misses some. The sample carries about 130,000 clones, more than 75% recorded once. The specimen was blood, collected from a patient whose treatment included radiotherapy and nephrectomy. Receptor source: a woman in her sixties or seventies with renal cell carcinoma.

The gene calls are TRBV2 and TRBJ1-2; 8 nucleotides agree with TRBD1. The CDR3 spans 13 residues. Per germline, CDR1 SNHLY and CDR2 FYNNEI. V shed 4 bases and J 3 bases; nucleotides not matched to a gene: 1. CDR3 sequence reads: CASSVDRDYGYTF. For the CDR3, the DNA is TGTGCCAGCAGTGTGGACAGGGACTATGGCTACACCTTC.

This clone was recorded only once. This rearrangement joins TRBV10-3 to TRBJ1-2; TRBD1 matches at 7 bases. Germline lookup yields CDR1 ENHRY and CDR2 SYGVKD. The length of the CDR3 is 15 residues. The trim removed 0 bases at V and 2 bases at J, leaving 3 bases unmatched. In nucleotides, the CDR3 is TGTGCCATCAGTGAGTCGACAGGGACCAACTATGGCTACACCTTC. Translated, it gives CAISESTGTNYGYTF.

This chain joins TRBV19 and TRBJ1-2, with 9 bases aligning to TRBD1. After removal of 1 base from V and 13 bases from J, the junction contained 13 bases not matched to a gene. The CDR3 covers 15 residues. The germline gives CDR1 LNHDA, CDR2 SQIVND (reference sequence). As DNA, the CDR3 is TGTGCCAGTAGTATAGGATCTCGTAAGACAGGGGGATCCACCTTC. The encoded protein is CASSIGSRKTGGSTF. The variable domain in full, with the rest retrieved from reference TRBV19 and TRBJ1-2, is DGGITQSPKYLFRKEGQNVTLSCEQNLNHDAMYWYRQDPGQGLRLIYYSQIVNDFQKGDIAEGYSVSREKKESFPLTVTSAQKNPTAFYLCASSIGSRKTGGSTFGSGTRLTVV.

The table lists this clone with a few counts. V gene TRBV28 combines with J gene TRBJ2-7; D gene uncertain. In germline, CDR1 is MDHEN, CDR2 SYDVKM. This CDR3 has 11 residues. Trimming shortened V by 4 bases and J by 3 bases, and 4 bases separated the two germline ends. CDR3 nucleotide sequence: TGTGCCAGCAGTTCCGACTACGAGCAGTACTTC. It translates to CASSSDYEQYF.

This clone showed up just a few times. The rearrangement joins TRBV6-5 to TRBJ1-2; 10 bases map to TRBD1. Germline V CDR1 and CDR2: MNHEY, SVGAGI. The CDR3 extends over 13 amino acids. The V and J ends lost 5 bases and 12 bases, in that order; junction bases with no gene match: 9. The CDR3 spells CASSPDRGRRDTF. The CDR3 bases are TGTGCCAGCAGTCCCGACAGGGGGCGGAGGGACACCTTC.

This chain connects TRBV29-1 to TRBJ2-7; 7 bases are shared with TRBD2. Germline assignment: CDR1 SQVTM and CDR2 ANQGSEA. V shed 6 bases and J 4 bases; nucleotides not matched to a gene: 9. This CDR3 comprises 13 residues. CDR3 loop: CSVSGLEGYEQYF. The CDR3 coding sequence is TGCAGCGTCTCCGGACTAGAGGGGTACGAGCAGTACTTC.

This chain joins TRBV6-6 and TRBJ2-7; no reliable D call. The CDR3 runs 13 residues. The germline CDR1 and CDR2 sequences are MNHNY and SVGAGI (reference sequence). V shed 7 bases and J shed 6 bases, with 16 bases lying between them. The CDR3 coding sequence is TGTGCCAGCACCTCCGCGCCGTCGGGCGAGCAGTACTTC. As protein: CASTSAPSGEQYF.

The chain couples TRBV20-1 to TRBJ1-2; no firm D call. Trimming removed 6 bases at V and 8 bases at J, with 10 bases between. This CDR3 spans 10 amino acids. The germline gives CDR1 DFQATT, CDR2 SNEGSKA (reference sequence). The CDR3 bases are TGCAGTGCCATCCCGGGAGGCTACACCTTC. This translates into CSAIPGGYTF.

This rearrangement joins TRBV7-2 to TRBJ1-2; D call uncertain. This CDR3 region has 14 residues. V lost 0 bases and J lost 6, with 11 bases in between. Germline lookup yields CDR1 SGHTA and CDR2 FQGNSA. As DNA, the CDR3 is TGTGCCAGCAGCTTAGCCGGGAAGGCCCATGGCTACACCTTC. It codes for CASSLAGKAHGYTF.

This clone was found a few times. This chain joins TRBV5-4 and TRBJ1-6; no clear D gene. Germline V CDR1 and CDR2: SGHNT, YYREEE (reference sequence). This CDR3 contains 14 residues. The V gene lost 2 bases and the J gene lost 6 bases, with 9 bases spanning the gap. The CDR3 loop reads CASSLEQPNSPLHF. In DNA, the CDR3 is TGTGCCAGCAGCTTAGAACAGCCTAATTCACCCCTCCACTTT.

The gene calls are TRBV14 and TRBJ1-1; 7 nucleotides agree with TRBD1. This CDR3 is 13 amino acids long. Germline V gene sequence: CDR1 SGHDN, CDR2 FVKESK. Trimming took 4 bases from V and 7 from J; bases not matched to a gene: 6. The CDR3 DNA follows: TGTGCCAGCAGCCGGGGGACAGTGGTTGAAGCTTTCTTT. This sequence encodes CASSRGTVVEAFF.

This clone turned up a few times. The chain combines TRBV5-1 with TRBJ1-1, with TRBD1 as a possible D gene (6 bases). Germline CDR1 is SGHRS and CDR2 is YFSETQ. Trimming shortened V by 3 bases and J by 3 bases, and 12 bases separated the two germline ends. The CDR3 has 14 amino acids. The CDR3: CASSSSGGDTEAFF. The CDR3 nucleotides are TGCGCCAGCAGCTCCTCCGGGGGCGACACTGAAGCTTTCTTT.

V gene TRBV18 combines with J gene TRBJ1-5; D remains ambiguous. This CDR3 contains 12 residues. CDR1 KGHSH and CDR2 LQKENI come from the germline V gene. Trimming left V 2 bases short and J 8 bases short, with 7 bases between. In nucleotides, the CDR3 is TGTGCCAGCTCACCAGAGAGTGAGCCCCAGCATTTT. This sequence encodes CASSPESEPQHF. Variable domain in full (rest from reference TRBV18 and TRBJ1-5): NAGVMQNPRHLVRRRGQEARLRCSPMKGHSHVYWYRQLPEEGLKFMVYLQKENIIDESGMPKERFSAEFPKEGPSILRIQQVVRGDSAAYFCASSPESEPQHFGDGTRLSIL.

The chain couples TRBV5-4 to TRBJ2-5; 11 positions match TRBD1. Losses at the gene ends were 2 bases for V and 5 bases for J; bases not matched to a gene: 8. The CDR3 is made up of 16 amino acids. Per the germline V gene, CDR1 is SGHNT and CDR2 is YYREEE (reference sequence). DNA of the CDR3: TGTGCCAGCAGCTTACAGAGGACAGGGGGCAGGGAGACCCAGTACTTC. Amino acid sequence: CASSLQRTGGRETQYF.

V gene TRBV7-9 combines with J gene TRBJ2-6; D not certain. Trimming left V 6 bases short and J 1 base short, with 4 bases between. CDR3 size: 13 residues. Germline V gene data show CDR1 as SEHNR and CDR2 as FQNEAQ (reference sequence). CDR3 coding DNA: TGTGCCAGCAGGCCTTCTGGGGCCAACGTCCTGACTTTC. Translation gives CASRPSGANVLTF.

V usage is TRBV5-6 and J usage is TRBJ1-2; no clear D. The CDR3 consists of 14 residues. Per germline, CDR1 SGHDT and CDR2 YYEEEE. V was clipped by 2 bases and J by 4 bases, with 12 bases between them. The CDR3 DNA follows: TGTGCCAGCAGCTTTCAGAGCCAAGGCTATGGCTACACCTTC. It codes for CASSFQSQGYGYTF.

This clone was detected only a few times. The J gene is TRBJ1-1, the V gene TRBV5-1; D uncertain. Germline V gene sequence: CDR1 SGHRS, CDR2 YFSETQ. Trimming removed 1 base from V and 0 bases from J, with 13 bases in between. This CDR3 comprises 16 residues. CDR3 nucleotide sequence: TGCGCCAGCAGCTTGATACCGGGTGGCTTGAACACTGAAGCTTTCTTT. This sequence encodes CASSLIPGGLNTEAFF.

The CDR3 sequence: CASSQEGPSGGWQETQYF. CDR3 sequence (DNA): TGCGCCAGCAGCCAAGAGGGGCCTAGCGGGGGGTGGCAAGAGACCCAGTACTTC. This rearrangement joins TRBV4-3 to TRBJ2-5; 11 nucleotides align to TRBD2. The CDR3 runs 18 residues. The germline CDR1 and CDR2 sequences are LGHNA and YSLEER. V lost 0 bases and J lost 2; bases outside the gene matches: 8.

This chain connects TRBV5-1 to TRBJ1-1; no firm D call. The CDR3 is 14 amino acids. Trimming cost V 0 bases and J 1 base, with 7 bases left between them. Germline CDR1 SGHRS, CDR2 YFSETQ. This CDR3 reads CASSLGAENTEAFF. In DNA, the CDR3 is TGCGCCAGCAGCTTGGGGGCAGAGAACACTGAAGCTTTCTTT. Using reference TRBV5-1 and TRBJ1-1 for the parts outside the CDR3, the full variable domain is KAGVTQTPRYLIKTRGQQVTLSCSPISGHRSVSWYQQTPGQGLQFLFEYFSETQRNKGNFPGRFSGRQFSNSRSEMNVSTLELGDSALYLCASSLGAENTEAFFGQGTRLTVV.